A single sample gave rise to the 32 T cell receptor beta chains below, sequenced in a study of cytomegalovirus exposure and HLA in healthy donors. 60 Vbeta and 13 Jbeta primers were used in PCR. The data were produced by immunoSEQ multiplex PCR, yet TCRdb's version contains in-frame clones alone and is incomplete. The table has 100,000 to 150,000 clones, 80% to 85% seen once. The material sequenced was PBMCs. The receptors were sampled from a boy younger than 18 in good health and CMV-seronegative.

The chain has TRBV6-1 and TRBJ2-7, with a weak D call TRBD1 (6 bases). Trimming pared 4 bases from V and 11 bases from J, leaving 21 bases between. Per the germline V gene, CDR1 is MNHNS and CDR2 is SASEGT. The length of the CDR3 is 14 residues. The CDR3 loop is CASSGGARGPDEYF. The DNA of the CDR3 is TGTGCCAGCAGTGGAGGGGCCAGGGGACCCGACGAGTACTTC.

The chain recombines TRBV7-2 with TRBJ2-7; D call uncertain. V was pared by 4 bases and J by 3 bases, with 13 bases between. There are 14 residues in the CDR3. Germline V gene data show CDR1 as SGHTA and CDR2 as FQGNSA. CDR3 residues: CASSYSSAYYEQYF. The DNA for the CDR3 is TGTGCCAGCAGCTATTCGTCCGCCTACTACGAGCAGTACTTC.

About this clone: A read error is likely, as this CDR3 ends without the conserved phenylalanine or tryptophan. The genes are TRBV30 and TRBJ2-3; tentatively, D is TRBD2 (6 bases). The CDR3 is made up of 15 amino acids. V lost 5 bases, J lost 0 bases, and 15 bases lay in between. Germline assignment: CDR1 GTSNPN and CDR2 SVGIG (reference sequence). The CDR3, as DNA: TGTGCCTGGGGAGGGCAGGACATTAGCACAGATACGCAGTATCTT. Translated, it gives CAWGGQDISTDTQYL.

This clone has only a few counts. The rearrangement links TRBV6-5 to TRBJ1-5; D gene unclear. Germline values: CDR1 MNHEY, CDR2 SVGAGI. Trimming removed 5 bases from V and 6 bases from J, with 14 bases in between. This CDR3 comprises 14 residues. DNA for the CDR3: TGTGCCAGCAGTCCCAGAGGGCAGTCTCAGCCCCAGCATTTT. Its translation is CASSPRGQSQPQHF.

The rearrangement links TRBV27 to TRBJ1-2; tentative D call: TRBD1 (5 bases). Germline values: CDR1 MNHEY, CDR2 SMNVEV (reference sequence). V gave up 7 bases and J gave up 3 bases, with 18 bases separating them. CDR3 length equals 15 residues. CDR3 in DNA: TGTGCCAGCACCGCAAACGGGGGATCTTACTATGGCTACACCTTC. Its translation is CASTANGGSYYGYTF.

This chain connects TRBV7-2 to TRBJ2-7, with D possibly being TRBD1 (6 bases). V was cut by 7 bases and J by 5 bases, with 21 bases left in between. This CDR3 has 15 residues. Germline CDR1 is SGHTA and CDR2 is FQGNSA. The CDR3 is CASTSPARDMHEQYF. The CDR3 region has the DNA TGTGCCAGCACTTCTCCCGCCAGGGACATGCACGAGCAGTACTTC.

This rearrangement joins TRBV4-1 to TRBJ2-7, with D unresolved. The germline V gene encodes CDR1 MGHRA and CDR2 YSYEKL. With 4 bases removed from V and 3 bases from J, the gap between germline ends came to 13 bases. The CDR3 is 14 amino acids. The chain's CDR3 is CASSPLTTDYEQYF. As DNA, the CDR3 is TGCGCCAGCAGCCCCCTTACAACCGACTACGAGCAGTACTTC.

The chain recombines TRBV30 with TRBJ2-7; D is perhaps TRBD1 (6 bases). The CDR3 sequence is 12 residues long. Per the germline V gene, CDR1 is GTSNPN and CDR2 is SVGIG (reference sequence). Trimming took 7 bases from V and 4 from J, leaving 14 bases between them. The CDR3 spells CASQPQGYEQYF. The CDR3 DNA sequence: TGTGCCTCCCAACCTCAGGGGTACGAGCAGTACTTC.

The chain joins TRBV6-5 to TRBJ2-5; D is perhaps TRBD2 (7 bases). The germline V gene has CDR1 MNHEY and CDR2 SVGAGI. V shed 3 bases and J shed 4 bases, with 12 bases lying between them. The CDR3 is 14 amino acids. The CDR3, as DNA: TGTGCCAGCAGTTATGGGGGGGGCGGAGAGACCCAGTACTTC. This sequence encodes CASSYGGGGETQYF.

This rearrangement joins TRBV6-5 to TRBJ1-2; D may be TRBD1 (5 bases). Per germline, CDR1 MNHEY and CDR2 SVGAGI. The CDR3 contains 14 residues. Trimming took 5 bases from V and 4 from J, leaving 14 bases between them. The CDR3 nucleotides read TGTGCCAGCAGTCCTAACGACAGATTCTATGGCTACACCTTC. Translated, it gives CASSPNDRFYGYTF.

This chain's CDR3 is CASSQDYNFLSYNEQFF. The CDR3, as DNA: TGCGCCAGCAGCCAAGATTATAACTTCCTCTCCTACAATGAGCAGTTCTTC. The rearrangement uses TRBV4-3 and TRBJ2-1; D gene uncertain. Germline CDR1 and CDR2: LGHNA and YSLEER. CDR3 size: 17 residues. Trimming removed 0 bases at V and 0 bases at J, with 12 bases between.

This clone was observed once. In DNA form, the CDR3 reads TGTGCGACCACCGACGGTTCTGGACTAGCGGGAGACGAGACCCAGTACTTC. Translation: CATTDGSGLAGDETQYF. V is TRBV2 and J is TRBJ2-5; the match to TRBD2 covers 13 bases. The CDR3 is made up of 17 amino acids. In germline, CDR1 is SNHLY, CDR2 FYNNEI.

The chain uses TRBV30 and TRBJ1-3; D unresolved. Per germline, CDR1 GTSNPN and CDR2 SVGIG (reference sequence). The CDR3 length is 12 residues. V was shortened by 2 bases and J by 3 bases, with 5 bases between the two germline ends. This chain's CDR3 is CAWSRVGNTIYF. The CDR3 DNA is TGTGCCTGGAGTAGAGTTGGAAACACCATATATTTT.

This sequence joins TRBV7-9 and TRBJ1-2, with 8 nucleotides matching TRBD1. The CDR3 totals 12 residues. Germline lookup yields CDR1 SEHNR and CDR2 FQNEAQ (reference sequence). Trimming at V came to 8 bases and at J to 4 bases, leaving 3 bases not matched to a gene. CDR3 in DNA: TGTGCCAGCCGTGGACAGGGCTATGGCTACACCTTC. It translates to CASRGQGYGYTF.

J is TRBJ2-3 and V is TRBV25-1; 8 bases align to TRBD2. V was clipped by 6 bases and J by 0 bases; unmatched bases: 5. This CDR3 spans 15 amino acids. The V gene's germline CDR1 is MGHDK and CDR2 SYGVNS. The CDR3 sequence: CASSGGGGSTDTQYF. The DNA for the CDR3 is TGTGCCAGCAGCGGAGGCGGGGGGAGCACAGATACGCAGTATTTT.

V is TRBV25-1 and J is TRBJ2-7; D remains ambiguous. This CDR3 is built from 14 residues. V lost 0 bases to trimming and J lost 3 bases, with 9 bases between them. The germline V gene encodes CDR1 MGHDK and CDR2 SYGVNS. CDR3 in amino acids: CASSEYGTRYEQYF. DNA for the CDR3: TGTGCCAGCAGTGAATATGGCACCCGCTACGAGCAGTACTTC.

The V gene is TRBV27, the J gene TRBJ2-1; D unresolved. Germline values: CDR1 MNHEY, CDR2 SMNVEV (reference sequence). V was cut by 3 bases and J by 2 bases, with 11 bases left in between. The CDR3 is 15 amino acids. CDR3: CASSLVGVTYNEQFF. The CDR3 DNA follows: TGTGCCAGCAGTTTGGTAGGAGTGACCTACAATGAGCAGTTCTTC.

The chain employs TRBV6-6 and TRBJ2-7; weak D call: TRBD2 (6 bases). The CDR3 has 16 residues. The germline V gene encodes CDR1 MNHNY and CDR2 SVGAGI (reference sequence). Trimming took off 4 bases at V and 4 bases at J, with 20 bases between the two ends. The DNA for the CDR3 is TGTGCCAGCAGTTCGTCAGGGAGGAGCGGCCAGTACGAGCAGTACTTC. Protein product: CASSSSGRSGQYEQYF.

V and J are TRBV7-9 and TRBJ2-1, with 7 nucleotides matching TRBD1. V dropped 10 bases and J dropped 2; count of bases not matched to a gene: 5. Germline V gene sequence: CDR1 SEHNR, CDR2 FQNEAQ (reference sequence). The CDR3 covers 13 residues. As DNA, the CDR3 is TGTGCCACCCGAACAGGGGCCTACAATGAGCAGTTCTTC. Its protein product is CATRTGAYNEQFF.

The chain uses TRBV5-8 and TRBJ2-3; 12 positions agree with TRBD2. The V and J ends lost 4 bases and 9 bases, in that order; junction bases with no gene match: 6. CDR1 SGHTS and CDR2 YDEGEE come from the germline V gene. The CDR3 totals 14 residues. The CDR3: CASSAPGLAGTQYF. CDR3 sequence (DNA): TGTGCCAGCAGCGCTCCGGGACTAGCGGGCACGCAGTATTTT.

The chain employs TRBV30 and TRBJ2-5, with D maybe TRBD1 (6 bases). V gave up 0 bases and J gave up 3 bases, with 8 bases separating them. The CDR3 is 13 amino acids. From germline, CDR1 is GTSNPN and CDR2 SVGIG (reference sequence). DNA of the CDR3: TGTGCCTGGAGTGTAGAGGGGGAAGAGACCCAGTACTTC. This translates into CAWSVEGEETQYF.

The chain links TRBV30 to TRBJ2-7, with 11 bases lining up with TRBD1. This CDR3 is built from 14 residues. The J segment lost 3 bases and the V segment lost 5 bases, leaving 6 bases of the junction unmatched. CDR1 GTSNPN and CDR2 SVGIG come from the germline V gene (reference sequence). CDR3 bases: TGTGCCTGGGGACGGGACAGGGGGAACTACGAGCAGTACTTC. Protein: CAWGRDRGNYEQYF.

The rearrangement uses TRBV28 and TRBJ1-1; D not resolved. Trimming left V 8 bases short and J 1 base short, with 5 bases between. The germline V gene encodes CDR1 MDHEN and CDR2 SYDVKM. The CDR3 consists of 11 residues. The CDR3: CASEGNTEAFF. The DNA of the CDR3 is TGTGCCAGCGAGGGGAACACTGAAGCTTTCTTT.

The genes are TRBV9 and TRBJ2-2; TRBD1 might be the D (6 bases). The CDR3 extends over 15 amino acids. Looked up from germline, CDR1 is SGDLS and CDR2 is YYNGEE. V lost 0 bases and J lost 5, with 11 bases in between. The CDR3 sequence: CASSVGQDLTGELFF. The CDR3 bases are TGTGCCAGCAGCGTAGGACAGGATCTGACCGGGGAGCTGTTTTTT.

Only a few counts were recorded for this clone. V is TRBV7-9 and J is TRBJ2-7, with TRBD2 as a possible D gene (5 bases). From germline, CDR1 is SEHNR and CDR2 FQNEAQ (reference sequence). V lost 5 bases and J lost 3, with 11 bases in between. The CDR3 covers 13 residues. CDR3 loop: CASSPLGNYEQYF. CDR3 nucleotides: TGTGCCAGCAGCCCCCTCGGGAACTACGAGCAGTACTTC.

This sequence joins TRBV27 and TRBJ1-5, with a possible D match to TRBD1 (6 bases). Trimming shortened V by 6 bases and J by 4 bases, and 13 bases separated the two germline ends. The CDR3 is 14 residues long. Germline loops: CDR1 MNHEY, CDR2 SMNVEV (reference sequence). The CDR3 spells CASSPRGGNQPQHF. Here the CDR3 DNA reads TGTGCCAGCAGCCCCAGGGGTGGGAATCAGCCCCAGCATTTT.

V and J are TRBV27 and TRBJ2-2, with D possibly being TRBD1 (6 bases). Germline assignment: CDR1 MNHEY and CDR2 SMNVEV (reference sequence). The CDR3 consists of 17 residues. V was trimmed by 4 bases and J by 0 bases, leaving 15 bases between them. This CDR3 is CASSSVYGTPNTGELFF. CDR3 DNA: TGTGCCAGCAGTTCCGTATACGGGACACCGAACACCGGGGAGCTGTTTTTT.

This sequence joins TRBV30 and TRBJ2-7, with D possibly matching TRBD1 (5 bases). Germline CDR1 is GTSNPN and CDR2 is SVGIG (reference sequence). The CDR3 is 15 residues long. With 2 bases removed from V and 2 bases from J, the gap between germline ends came to 16 bases. The CDR3 region has the DNA TGTGCCTGGAGTCAAGGGGTAGCCCATACCTACGAGCAGTACTTC. Translation: CAWSQGVAHTYEQYF.

The chain employs TRBV7-4 and TRBJ1-5, with a weak D call TRBD1 (5 bases). V was shortened by 4 bases and J by 2 bases, with 12 bases between the two germline ends. The CDR3 runs 15 residues. CDR1 is SGHVT and CDR2 is SQSDAQ in the germline V gene. CDR3 DNA: TGTGCCAGCAGCTCCCGACAGACGGGCAATCAGCCCCAGCATTTT. It yields the protein CASSSRQTGNQPQHF.

The DNA for the CDR3 is TGTGCCAGCAAACTAGCGGGAGGAGCAGATACGCAGTATTTT. Translated: CASKLAGGADTQYF. The rearrangement joins TRBV18 to TRBJ2-3; 12 bases line up with TRBD2. The trim removed 8 bases at V and 4 bases at J, leaving 4 bases unmatched. This CDR3 region has 14 residues. CDR1 is KGHSH, CDR2 LQKENI, per germline.

The gene calls are TRBV5-4 and TRBJ2-7; 10 positions agree with TRBD1. Germline lookup yields CDR1 SGHNT and CDR2 YYREEE (reference sequence). The CDR3 runs 15 residues. V gave up 2 bases and J gave up 0 bases; unmatched junction bases: 2. The CDR3 region has the DNA TGTGCCAGCAGCTTAAGGACAGGGGGCTCCTACGAGCAGTACTTC. Translation gives CASSLRTGGSYEQYF.

CDR3 DNA sequence: TGTGCCAGCAGCAACGGGACTAGCTACGGCGATGAGCAGTTCTTC. As protein: CASSNGTSYGDEQFF. The rearrangement uses TRBV11-3 and TRBJ2-1; 9 nucleotides agree with TRBD2. V was clipped by 5 bases and J by 8 bases; unmatched bases: 10. CDR1 and CDR2 (germline): SGHNT, YENEEA. The CDR3 covers 15 residues.